This passage covers 6 T cell receptor beta chains from one sample sequenced in a study of T cell responses to AZD1222 COVID-19 vaccine. Profiling relied on immunoSEQ multiplex PCR, and the TCRdb table lists in-frame clones only, not all of them. The sample yields 85,000 to 100,000 clones, roughly 92% seen once. The starting material was peripheral blood, obtained 28 days after the second AZD1222 dose. These TCRs come from an adult who received the AZD1222 COVID-19 vaccine.

The CDR3 region is CASRKNGQGEETQYF. The CDR3 nucleotides are TGTGCCAGCCGTAAAAACGGACAGGGAGAAGAGACCCAGTACTTC. The chain uses TRBV3-1 (or the pseudogene TRBV3-2) and TRBJ2-5; 8 bases map to TRBD1. Germline V lookup: CDR1 LGHDT, CDR2 YNNKEL (reference sequence). With V trimmed by 8 bases and J by 3 bases, 11 bases remained unmatched. The CDR3 has 15 residues.

The DNA of the CDR3 is TGTGCCAGTAGTGCTAGAAAACGGGGGCCCCAGCATTTT. This codes for CASSARKRGPQHF. The rearrangement links TRBV19 to TRBJ1-5; D is uncertain. The germline V and J ends were trimmed by 5 bases and 9 bases, with 14 bases remaining between them. The CDR3 is 13 residues long. Germline V gives CDR1 LNHDA, CDR2 SQIVND (reference sequence).

The chain couples TRBV9 to TRBJ2-3; D possibly uses TRBD1 or TRBD2 (5 bases each). V was pared by 0 bases and J by 7 bases, with 9 bases between. Per germline, CDR1 SGDLS and CDR2 YYNGEE. The length of the CDR3 is 13 residues. The CDR3 region has the DNA TGTGCCAGCAGCGTAGCAAGGGGACATACGCAGTATTTT. Its translation is CASSVARGHTQYF.

V is TRBV4-2 and J is TRBJ1-1, with TRBD1 matching 8 bases. CDR1 and CDR2 from the germline V gene are LGHNA and YNFKEQ. Germline trimming cut 4 bases from V and 7 bases from J; bases unmatched to any gene: 8. CDR3 length: 14 residues. CDR3 nucleotides: TGTGCCAGCAGCCCTACGACAGGGGCGGGTGAAGCTTTCTTT. It specifies CASSPTTGAGEAFF.

The V and J genes are TRBV7-3 and TRBJ2-1; TRBD2 matches 9 bases. V lost 1 base to trimming and J lost 1 base; unmatched junction nucleotides: 2. The germline gives CDR1 SGHTA, CDR2 FQGTGA. The CDR3 runs to 16 residues. The CDR3 DNA follows: TGTGCCAGCAGCTTAAGCGGGGGGGAGTCCTACAATGAGCAGTTCTTC. As protein: CASSLSGGESYNEQFF.

This sequence joins TRBV2 and TRBJ2-7; D is possibly TRBD2 (5 bases). V lost 8 bases to trimming and J lost 2 bases, with 16 bases between them. Germline V CDR1 and CDR2: SNHLY, FYNNEI. The CDR3 has 14 amino acids. The CDR3 spells CASSRSGPPYEQYF. In DNA, the CDR3 is TGTGCCAGCTCGAGGAGCGGTCCACCCTACGAGCAGTACTTC.